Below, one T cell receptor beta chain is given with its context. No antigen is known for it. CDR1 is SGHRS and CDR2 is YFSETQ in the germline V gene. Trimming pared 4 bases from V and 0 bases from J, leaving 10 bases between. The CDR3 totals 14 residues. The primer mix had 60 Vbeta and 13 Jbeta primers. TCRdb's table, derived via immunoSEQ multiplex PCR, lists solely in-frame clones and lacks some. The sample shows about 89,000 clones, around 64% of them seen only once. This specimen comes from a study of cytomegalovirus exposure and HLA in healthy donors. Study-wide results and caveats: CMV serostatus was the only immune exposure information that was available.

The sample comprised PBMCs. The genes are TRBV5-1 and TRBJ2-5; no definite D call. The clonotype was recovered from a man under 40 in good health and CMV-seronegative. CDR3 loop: CASSPSLYQETQYF. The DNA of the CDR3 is TGCGCCAGCAGCCCGTCGTTGTACCAAGAGACCCAGTACTTC.